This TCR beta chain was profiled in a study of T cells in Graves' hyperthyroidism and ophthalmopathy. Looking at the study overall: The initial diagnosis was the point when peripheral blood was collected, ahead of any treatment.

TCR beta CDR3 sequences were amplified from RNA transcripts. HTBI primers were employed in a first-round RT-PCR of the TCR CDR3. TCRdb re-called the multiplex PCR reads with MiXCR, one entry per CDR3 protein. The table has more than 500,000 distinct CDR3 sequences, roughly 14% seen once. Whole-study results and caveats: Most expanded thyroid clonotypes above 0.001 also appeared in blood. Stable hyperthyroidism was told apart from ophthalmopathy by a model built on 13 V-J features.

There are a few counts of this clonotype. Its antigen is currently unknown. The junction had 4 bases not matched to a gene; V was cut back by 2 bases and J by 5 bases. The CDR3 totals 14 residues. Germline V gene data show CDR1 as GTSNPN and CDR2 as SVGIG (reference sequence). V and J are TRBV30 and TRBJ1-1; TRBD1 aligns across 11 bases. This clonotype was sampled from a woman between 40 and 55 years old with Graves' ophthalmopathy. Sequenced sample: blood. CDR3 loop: CAWSSGQGGTEAFF. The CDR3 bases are TGTGCCTGGAGTTCGGGACAGGGGGGGACTGAAGCTTTCTTT.